This TCR beta chain was retrieved from a study of OX40 agonist ivuxolimab in advanced cancers. The overall study: Patients were treated with intravenous ivuxolimab, dosed at 0.01 to 10 mg/kg and infused every 2 weeks. Dose-escalation patients were diagnosed with hepatocellular carcinoma, melanoma, renal cell cancer or head and neck cancer. Checkpoint inhibitors had been given previously to about 38% of patients. Partial responses were observed in three patients, of whom one had hepatocellular carcinoma and two had cutaneous melanoma.

The CDR3 consists of 17 residues. The germline V and J ends were trimmed by 4 bases and 0 bases, with 17 bases remaining between them. CDR1 is MNHEY and CDR2 is SMNVEV in the germline V gene (reference sequence). Sequencing used immunoSEQ multiplex PCR; TCRdb keeps in-frame clones, though not all of them. The sample shows around 100,000 clones, 70% to 90% of them seen only once. This receptor was obtained from an adult with an advanced solid tumor such as melanoma, head and neck, liver or kidney cancer. Sequencing used CD4+ or CD8+ T cells sorted from blood, obtained in a trial of the OX40 agonist ivuxolimab. This chain uses TRBV27 with TRBJ2-3, with D possibly TRBD1 on 5 matching bases. The CDR3 loop reads CASSSRAGAYSTDTQYF. CDR3 DNA sequence: TGTGCCAGCAGTTCCAGGGCCGGAGCGTACAGCACAGATACGCAGTATTTT.